This TCR beta chain was identified during a study of glioma-infiltrating T cells. This CDR3 has 13 amino acids. V shed 0 bases and J shed 1 base, with 3 bases lying between them. Germline V gene data show CDR1 as MGHRA and CDR2 as YSYEKL. Amplification of TCR alpha and beta CDR3 regions from RNA used iRepertoire nested multiplex PCR. One-step reverse transcription and amplification started from approximately 100-400 ng of tissue mRNA or PBMC total RNA. MiXCR, applied by TCRdb to the multiplex PCR reads, yields one record per CDR3 protein. In the table there are approximately 140,000 distinct CDR3 sequences, around 25% of which are singletons. Study observations and caveats: Non-neoplastic patients had below-expected tissue-blood divergence, while all gliomas exceeded expectation. Very few CDR3 sequences were shared between tissue and blood.

On this clonotype: Its cognate antigen is unknown.

Material: glioma tissue, nonneoplastic brain tissue, or PBMCs (not recorded which). The source is a human donor with low-grade glioma or glioblastoma, undergoing nonglioma brain surgery, or in good health (not recorded which). The chain links TRBV4-1 to TRBJ1-1; no firm D call. CDR3 sequence (DNA): TGCGCCAGCAGCCAAGAATGGAACACTGAAGCTTTCTTT. Amino acids: CASSQEWNTEAFF.